The sample holds many counts of the clone carrying this T cell receptor beta chain. The antigen remains undetermined. This record comes from a study of breast tumors, draining lymph nodes, adjacent tissues. Notes on the study in general: That most tumor T cells come from lymph nodes remained unproven. Data fit most tumor T cells coming from lymph node, expanding in tumor. Tumor TCR diversity was below lymph nodes but above nontumor tissue. Compared with basal-like, luminal-like tumors shared significantly more repertoire with nontumor tissue.

TCRdb passed the multiplex PCR reads through MiXCR, listing each CDR3 protein once. The data hold tens of thousands of distinct CDR3 sequences, with over 25% observed a single time. The CDR3 covers 13 residues. Trimming at V came to 8 bases and at J to 3 bases, leaving 6 bases not matched to a gene. The germline V gene encodes CDR1 MGHDK and CDR2 SYGVNS. Samples came from axillary lymph nodes draining the breast cancer. The source of this sequence is a female donor with breast cancer. Some clones in this sample may be carry-over from other donors' samples. The rearrangement joins TRBV25-1 to TRBJ2-7; 8 bases are a match to TRBD1. The sequencing input was axillary lymph node tissue. The CDR3 nucleotides are TGTGCCAGCTGGGGACAGGAGGACTACGAGCAGTACTTC. This encodes CASWGQEDYEQYF.